The rows below give T cell receptor beta chains drawn from one sample of a study of T cell responses to AZD1222 COVID-19 vaccine. TCRdb keeps only in-frame clones here, not all; method: immunoSEQ multiplex PCR. The sample holds around 130,000 clones; about 90% are singletons and the top ten take roughly 5.7%. The sequences come from peripheral blood, collected on day 0 of AZD1222 vaccination. These receptors originate from an adult in good health. Both conserved end residues are part of each CDR3.

TRBV6-5,CASSYSGTVYGYTF
TRBV5-1,CASTTNTGELFF
TRBV10-2,CASRKGQGSGMAKNIQYF
TRBV5-1,CASSLSRTAFSEAFF
TRBV6-5,CASSSDFSYEQYF
TRBV6-5,CASSYAGGGYTF
TRBV9,CASSALTANLNTEAFF
TRBV11-1,CASSGWASGYNEQFF
TRBV2,CASSEGDSPLHF
TRBV6-5,CASSYDRDQPQHF
TRBV20-1,CSARDYTEAFF
TRBV6-5,CASSLQGSTNYGYTF
TRBV7-9,CASSSIGGRRDTGELFF
TRBV28,CASASSNQPQHF
TRBV5-5,CASSLDWNSPLHF
TRBV6-2/TRBV6-3,CASSRTGTAMTQPQHF
TRBV11-2,CASSLGVIEAFF
TRBV6-5,CASQREEQYF
TRBV3-1/TRBV3-2,CASSPSGQVGNQPQHF
TRBV6-1,CASSSQGGNEQFF
TRBV3-1/TRBV3-2,CASSPNTLSTDTQYF
TRBV7-3,CASSTGLAGVGEQFF
TRBV12-3/TRBV12-4,CASSGGPNQPQHF
TRBV5-1,CASSLTRAGQANTEAFF
TRBV3-1/TRBV3-2,CASSLKYMNTEAFF
TRBV6-5,CASRATSGGKETQYF
TRBV29-1,CSVALSPYNEQFF
TRBV11-2,CASSLGRRNIEYEQYF
TRBV7-9,CASSRPGLSTDTQYF
TRBV4-2,CASSQDRDRGRGYTF
TRBV6-1,CASSEALGGGEQFF
TRBV6-5,CASRGLNQPQHF
TRBV6-1,CASSEAGAKGNTIYF
TRBV19,CASSISGLGGRRDRTYEQYF
TRBV9,CASSLIGGRRNEQFF
TRBV20-1,CSYENGNTIYF